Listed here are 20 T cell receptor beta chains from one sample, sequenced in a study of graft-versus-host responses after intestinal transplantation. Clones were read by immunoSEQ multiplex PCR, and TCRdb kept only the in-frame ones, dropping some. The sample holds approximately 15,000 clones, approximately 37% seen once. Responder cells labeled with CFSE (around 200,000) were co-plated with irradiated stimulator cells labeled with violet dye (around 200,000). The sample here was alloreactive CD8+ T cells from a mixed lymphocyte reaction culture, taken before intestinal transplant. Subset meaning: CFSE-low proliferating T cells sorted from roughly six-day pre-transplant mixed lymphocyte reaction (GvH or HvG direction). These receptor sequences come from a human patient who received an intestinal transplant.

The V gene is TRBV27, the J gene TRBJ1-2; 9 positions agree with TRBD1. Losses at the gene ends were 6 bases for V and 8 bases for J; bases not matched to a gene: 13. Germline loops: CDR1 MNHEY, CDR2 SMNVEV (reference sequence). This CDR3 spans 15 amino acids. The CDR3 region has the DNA TGTGCCAGCAGGCAACGGTCCTACAGGGGGCGAGGCTACACCTTC. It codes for CASRQRSYRGRGYTF.

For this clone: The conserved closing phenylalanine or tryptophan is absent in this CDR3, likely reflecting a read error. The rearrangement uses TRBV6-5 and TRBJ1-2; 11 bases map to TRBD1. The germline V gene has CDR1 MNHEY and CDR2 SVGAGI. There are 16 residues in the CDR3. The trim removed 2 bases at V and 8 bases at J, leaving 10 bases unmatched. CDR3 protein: CASSYALAGTGGGYTC. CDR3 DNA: TGTGCCAGCAGTTACGCCTTAGCCGGGACAGGGGGGGGCTACACCTGC.

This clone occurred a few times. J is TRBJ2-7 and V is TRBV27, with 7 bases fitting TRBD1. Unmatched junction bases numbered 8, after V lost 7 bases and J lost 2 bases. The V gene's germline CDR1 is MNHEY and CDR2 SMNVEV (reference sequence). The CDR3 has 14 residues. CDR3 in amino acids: CASTSDRFPYEQYF. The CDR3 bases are TGTGCCAGCACCTCGGACAGGTTTCCCTACGAGCAGTACTTC.

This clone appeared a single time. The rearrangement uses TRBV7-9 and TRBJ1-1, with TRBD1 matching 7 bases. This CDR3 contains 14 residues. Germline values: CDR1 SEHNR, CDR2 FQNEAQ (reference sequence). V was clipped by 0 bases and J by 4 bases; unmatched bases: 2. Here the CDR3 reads CASSLAGTVTEAFF. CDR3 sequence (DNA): TGTGCCAGCAGCTTAGCCGGGACAGTCACTGAAGCTTTCTTT.

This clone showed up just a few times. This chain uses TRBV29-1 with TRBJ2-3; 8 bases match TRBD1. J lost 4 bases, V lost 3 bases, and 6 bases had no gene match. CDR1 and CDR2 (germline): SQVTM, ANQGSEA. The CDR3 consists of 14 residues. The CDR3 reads CSVDTGQGPDTQYF. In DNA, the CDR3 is TGCAGCGTTGACACCGGACAGGGCCCAGATACGCAGTATTTT.

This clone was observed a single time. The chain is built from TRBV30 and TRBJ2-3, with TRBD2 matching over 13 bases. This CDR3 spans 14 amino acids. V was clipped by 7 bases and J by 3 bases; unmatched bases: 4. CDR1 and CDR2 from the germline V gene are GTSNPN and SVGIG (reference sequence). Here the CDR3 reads CALSLAGGTDTQYF. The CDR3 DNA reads TGTGCCTTGTCACTAGCGGGAGGGACAGATACGCAGTATTTT.

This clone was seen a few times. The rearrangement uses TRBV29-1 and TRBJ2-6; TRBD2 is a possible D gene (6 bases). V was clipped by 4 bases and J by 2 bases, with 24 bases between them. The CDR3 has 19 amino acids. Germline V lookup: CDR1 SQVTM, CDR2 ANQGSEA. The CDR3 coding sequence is TGCAGCGTTGGGGATGTCGTGGGGACTTTGACGACTGGGGCCAACGTCCTGACTTTC. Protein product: CSVGDVVGTLTTGANVLTF.

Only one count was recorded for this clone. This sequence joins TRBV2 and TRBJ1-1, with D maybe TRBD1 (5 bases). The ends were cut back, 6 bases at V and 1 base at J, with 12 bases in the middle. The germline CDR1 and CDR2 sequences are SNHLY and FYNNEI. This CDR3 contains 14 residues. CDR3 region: CASRRVGENTEAFF. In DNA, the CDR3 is TGTGCCAGCAGGAGGGTAGGGGAGAACACTGAAGCTTTCTTT.

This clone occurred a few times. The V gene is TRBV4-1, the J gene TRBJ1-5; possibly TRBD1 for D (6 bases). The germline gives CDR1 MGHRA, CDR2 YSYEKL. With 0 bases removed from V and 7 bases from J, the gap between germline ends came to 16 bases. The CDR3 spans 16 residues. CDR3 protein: CASSQDAGRGGQPQHF. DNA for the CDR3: TGCGCCAGCAGCCAAGATGCCGGCAGGGGAGGACAGCCCCAGCATTTT.

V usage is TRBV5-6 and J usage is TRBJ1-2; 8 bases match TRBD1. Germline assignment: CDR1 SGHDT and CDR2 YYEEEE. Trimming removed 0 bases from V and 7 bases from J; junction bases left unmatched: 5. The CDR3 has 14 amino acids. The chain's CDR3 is CASSLGQGAGGYTF. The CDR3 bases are TGTGCCAGCAGCTTGGGGCAGGGGGCTGGTGGCTACACCTTC.

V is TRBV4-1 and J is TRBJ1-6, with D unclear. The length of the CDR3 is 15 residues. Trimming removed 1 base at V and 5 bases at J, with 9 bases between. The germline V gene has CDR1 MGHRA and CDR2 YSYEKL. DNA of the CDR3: TGCGCCAGCAGCCAAGGACGGATTAATAATTCACCCCTCCACTTT. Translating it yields CASSQGRINNSPLHF.

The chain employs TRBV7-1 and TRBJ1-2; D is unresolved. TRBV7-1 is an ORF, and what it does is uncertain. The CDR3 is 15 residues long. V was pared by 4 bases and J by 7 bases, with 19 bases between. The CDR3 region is CASSLWPGSGSGYTF. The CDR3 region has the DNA TGTGCCAGCAGCTTATGGCCCGGCTCGGGGTCTGGCTACACCTTC.

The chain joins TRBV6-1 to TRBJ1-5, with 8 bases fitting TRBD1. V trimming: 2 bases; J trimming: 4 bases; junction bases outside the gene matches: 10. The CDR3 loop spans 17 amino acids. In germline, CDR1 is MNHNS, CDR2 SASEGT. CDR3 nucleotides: TGTGCCAGCAGTGAACCGACAGGGGCCCGCGTTAATCAGCCCCAGCATTTT. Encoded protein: CASSEPTGARVNQPQHF.

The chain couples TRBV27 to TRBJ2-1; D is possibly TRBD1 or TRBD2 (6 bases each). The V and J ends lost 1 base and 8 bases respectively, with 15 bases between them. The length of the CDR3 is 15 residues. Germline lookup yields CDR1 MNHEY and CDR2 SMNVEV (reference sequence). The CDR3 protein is CASSLLGGTSYEQFF. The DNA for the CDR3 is TGTGCCAGCAGTTTATTAGGCGGGACAAGCTATGAGCAGTTCTTC.

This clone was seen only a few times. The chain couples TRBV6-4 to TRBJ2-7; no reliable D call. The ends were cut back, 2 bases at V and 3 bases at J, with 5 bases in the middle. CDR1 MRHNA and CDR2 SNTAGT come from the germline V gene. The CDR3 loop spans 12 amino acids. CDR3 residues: CASSDPSYEQYF. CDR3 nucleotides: TGTGCCAGCAGTGACCCTAGCTACGAGCAGTACTTC.

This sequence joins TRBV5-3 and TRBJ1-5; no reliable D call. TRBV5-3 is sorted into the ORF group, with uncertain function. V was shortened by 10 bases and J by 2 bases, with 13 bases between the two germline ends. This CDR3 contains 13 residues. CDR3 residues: CARADRGNQPQHF. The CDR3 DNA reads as TGTGCCCGAGCCGATAGGGGCAATCAGCCCCAGCATTTT.

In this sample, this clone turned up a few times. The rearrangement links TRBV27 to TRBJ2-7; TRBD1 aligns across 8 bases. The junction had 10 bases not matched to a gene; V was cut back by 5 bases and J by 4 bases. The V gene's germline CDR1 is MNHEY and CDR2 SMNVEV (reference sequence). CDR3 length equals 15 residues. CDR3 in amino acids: CASSVGQGSLYEQYF. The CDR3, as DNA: TGTGCCAGCAGTGTAGGACAGGGTAGTTTATACGAGCAGTACTTC.

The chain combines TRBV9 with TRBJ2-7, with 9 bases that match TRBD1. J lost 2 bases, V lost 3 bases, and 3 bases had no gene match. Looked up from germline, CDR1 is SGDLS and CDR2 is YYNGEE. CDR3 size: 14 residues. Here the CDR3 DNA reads TGTGCCAGCAGCGCCGGGACAGGGCCCTACGAGCAGTACTTC. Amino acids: CASSAGTGPYEQYF.

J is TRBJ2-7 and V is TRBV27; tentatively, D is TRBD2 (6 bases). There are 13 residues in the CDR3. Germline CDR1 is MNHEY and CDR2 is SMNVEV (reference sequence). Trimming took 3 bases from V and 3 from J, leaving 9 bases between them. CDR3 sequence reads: CASSFGGYYEQYF. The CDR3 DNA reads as TGTGCCAGCAGTTTTGGAGGGTACTACGAGCAGTACTTC.

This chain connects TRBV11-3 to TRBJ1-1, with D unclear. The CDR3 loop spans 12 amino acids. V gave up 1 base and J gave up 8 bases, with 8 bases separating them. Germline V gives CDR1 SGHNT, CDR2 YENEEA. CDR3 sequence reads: CASSLVSREAFF. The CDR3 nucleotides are TGTGCCAGCAGCTTAGTATCCAGGGAAGCTTTCTTT.